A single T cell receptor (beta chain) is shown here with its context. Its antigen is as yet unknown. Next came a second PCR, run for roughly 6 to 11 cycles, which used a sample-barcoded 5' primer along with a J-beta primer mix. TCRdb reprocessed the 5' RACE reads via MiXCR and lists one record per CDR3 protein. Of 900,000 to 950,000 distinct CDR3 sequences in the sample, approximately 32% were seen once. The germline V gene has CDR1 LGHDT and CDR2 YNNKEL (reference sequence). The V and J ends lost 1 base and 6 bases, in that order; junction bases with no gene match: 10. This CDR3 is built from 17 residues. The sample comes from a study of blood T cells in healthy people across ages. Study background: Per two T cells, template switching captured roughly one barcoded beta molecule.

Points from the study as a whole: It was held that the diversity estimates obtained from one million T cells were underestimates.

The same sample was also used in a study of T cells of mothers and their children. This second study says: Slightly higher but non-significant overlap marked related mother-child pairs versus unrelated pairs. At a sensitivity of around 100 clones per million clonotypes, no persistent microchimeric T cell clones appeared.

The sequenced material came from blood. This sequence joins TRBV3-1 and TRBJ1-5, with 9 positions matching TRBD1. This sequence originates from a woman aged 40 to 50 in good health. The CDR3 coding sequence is TGTGCCAGCAGCCAAGGATCCCACAGGGGGCAAGGTCAGCCCCAGCATTTT. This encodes CASSQGSHRGQGQPQHF.